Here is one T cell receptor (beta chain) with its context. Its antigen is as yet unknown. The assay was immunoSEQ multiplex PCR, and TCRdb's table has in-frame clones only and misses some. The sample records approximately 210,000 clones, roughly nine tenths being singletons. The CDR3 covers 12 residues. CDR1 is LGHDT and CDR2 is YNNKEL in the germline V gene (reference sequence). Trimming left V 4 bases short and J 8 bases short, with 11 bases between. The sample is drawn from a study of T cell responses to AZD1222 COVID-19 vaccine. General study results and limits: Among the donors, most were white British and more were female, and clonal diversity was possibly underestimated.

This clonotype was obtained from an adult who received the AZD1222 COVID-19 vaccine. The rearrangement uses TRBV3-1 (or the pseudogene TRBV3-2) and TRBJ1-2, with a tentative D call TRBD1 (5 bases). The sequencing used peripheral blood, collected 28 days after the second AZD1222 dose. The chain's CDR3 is CASSLLGEGYTF. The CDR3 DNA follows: TGTGCCAGCAGCCTATTAGGGGAGGGCTACACCTTC.